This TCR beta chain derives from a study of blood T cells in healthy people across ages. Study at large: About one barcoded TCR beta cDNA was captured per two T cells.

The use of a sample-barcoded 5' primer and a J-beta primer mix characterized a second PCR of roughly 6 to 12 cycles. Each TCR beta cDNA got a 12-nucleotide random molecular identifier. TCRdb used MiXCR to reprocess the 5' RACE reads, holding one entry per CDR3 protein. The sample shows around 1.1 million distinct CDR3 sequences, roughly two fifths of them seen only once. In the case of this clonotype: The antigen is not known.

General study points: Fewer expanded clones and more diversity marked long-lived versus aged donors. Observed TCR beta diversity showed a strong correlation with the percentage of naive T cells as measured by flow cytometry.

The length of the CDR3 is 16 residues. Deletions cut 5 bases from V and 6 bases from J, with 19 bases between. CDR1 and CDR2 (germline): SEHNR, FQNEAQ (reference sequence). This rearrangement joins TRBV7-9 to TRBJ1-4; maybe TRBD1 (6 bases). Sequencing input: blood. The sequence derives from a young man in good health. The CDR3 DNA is TGTGCCAGCAGCCCCCGGACAGACCGAAAGGATGAAAAACTGTTTTTT. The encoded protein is CASSPRTDRKDEKLFF.